This TCR beta chain was documented in a study of blood T cell repertoires in COVID-19. This clone was seen more than once but under ten times. With 2 bases clipped from V and 4 bases from J, the junction kept 7 bases outside the gene matches. The CDR3 spans 15 residues. Germline CDR1 LNHDA, CDR2 SQIVND (reference sequence). Profiling relied on immunoSEQ multiplex PCR, and the TCRdb table lists in-frame clones only, not all of them. The data contain 180,000 or so clones, around 80% of them singletons. This receptor was obtained from a woman in her 70s with acute or convalescent COVID-19. Specimen: peripheral blood. V is TRBV19 and J is TRBJ2-5; 7 nucleotides align to TRBD2. The CDR3, as DNA: TGTGCCAGTAGTATAACCGGGGGGTTGCGAGAGACCCAGTACTTC. Protein product: CASSITGGLRETQYF.